These T cell receptor beta chains were read from a single sample in a study of T cell repertoires in cytomegalovirus infection. From the reads, TCRdb called clonotypes with MiXCR, one entry per CDR3 protein. The sample has some 940,000 distinct CDR3 sequences; about a third are singletons. These receptors have no identified antigens. Sequenced material: cultured CD8+ T cells from PBMCs, taken from culture after CMV antigen stimulation. Receptors originate from a human donor in good health (CMV status not recorded). Some clones in this sample may be carry-over from other donors' samples. Both conserved end residues are part of each CDR3. The D gene is left open where the match is weak. Not all rows give a size; the values are once, few, many and, for expanded clones, a class.

V	size	D	J	DNA	CDR3
TRBV6-1	few	TRBD2	TRBJ2-2	TGTGCCAGCAGTTTCCATAGCGGGGGGGAAACCGGGGAGCTGTTTTTT	CASSFHSGGETGELFF
TRBV7-3	NA	TRBD1	TRBJ2-3	TGTGCCAGCAGCTTAAGAACTGTGACAGGACAGGGTCCAGATACGCAGTATTTT	CASSLRTVTGQGPDTQYF
TRBV7-7	NA	TRBD1	TRBJ2-5	TGTGCTAGCAGCACCAAAAGGGGGCTGCGGGAGACCCAGTACTTC	CASSTKRGLRETQYF
TRBV2	NA	NA	TRBJ1-4	TGTGCCAGCAACGACCTCCCAGGGGAAAAACTGTTTTTT	CASNDLPGEKLFF
TRBV27	NA	TRBD2	TRBJ2-4	TGTGCCAGCAGTCCCACACGACTAGCGGGGGGACGAAACATTCAGTACTTC	CASSPTRLAGGRNIQYF
TRBV20-1	NA	TRBD1	TRBJ2-2	TGCAGTGCTAGATCCGGGACAGGGACCGGGGAGCTGTTTTTT	CSARSGTGTGELFF
TRBV7-9	NA	NA	TRBJ2-2	TGTGCCAGCAGCTCCCCCCTGCCCCTAAGCGGGAACACCGGGGAGCTGTTTTTT	CASSSPLPLSGNTGELFF
TRBV19	NA	TRBD1	TRBJ2-4	TGTGCCAGTAGTATAGATGGGACAGCGGAAAACATTCAGTACTTC	CASSIDGTAENIQYF
TRBV28	few	NA	TRBJ1-3	TGTGCCAGCAGTACCCGGGACCTGTTGGAGGGAAACACCATATATTTT	CASSTRDLLEGNTIYF
TRBV27	few	NA	TRBJ2-7	TGTGCCAGCAGACTAGCCCGTCGGGGGATCTACGAGCAGTACTTC	CASRLARRGIYEQYF
TRBV19	NA	TRBD2	TRBJ2-1	TGTGCCAGTAGTATATGGGAGGGCGATGAGCAGTTCTTC	CASSIWEGDEQFF
TRBV5-6	few	TRBD1	TRBJ2-7	TGTGCCAGCAGCTCGACAGGGGGCGCGTCCTACGAGCAGTACTTC	CASSSTGGASYEQYF
TRBV7-8	NA	NA	TRBJ1-1	TGTGCCAGCAGCCACACCTCCAGCGGTAACACTGAAGCTTTCTTT	CASSHTSSGNTEAFF
TRBV15	NA	TRBD1	TRBJ1-4	TGTGCCACCAGCAGAGGGGTCCGGGACAGGCAAGTGGCGACTAATGAAAAACTGTTTTTT	CATSRGVRDRQVATNEKLFF
TRBV12-3/TRBV12-4	few	TRBD1	TRBJ1-1	TGTGCCAGCAGAACAGGGGGCCTAACTGAAGCTTTCTTT	CASRTGGLTEAFF
TRBV6-1	few	NA	TRBJ2-2	TGTGCCAGCAGTGATAAGACGGGGGAATGGGACACCGGGGAGCTGTTTTTT	CASSDKTGEWDTGELFF
TRBV7-3	few	TRBD2	TRBJ2-3	TGTGCCAGCAGCCTAGACCCAACTAGCGGGAGCACAGATACGCAGTATTTT	CASSLDPTSGSTDTQYF
TRBV7-2	few	TRBD1	TRBJ1-1	TGTGCCAGCAGCTTGGGACAGACCACCTCGAACACTGAAGCTTTCTTT	CASSLGQTTSNTEAFF
TRBV12-3/TRBV12-4	NA	NA	TRBJ1-5	TGTGCCAGCAGTCCCGGGTCCTATGACCAGCCCCAGCATTTT	CASSPGSYDQPQHF
TRBV10-3	NA	NA	TRBJ1-1	TGTGCCATCGTAGACGGGAACACTGAAGCTTTCTTT	CAIVDGNTEAFF
TRBV27	NA	NA	TRBJ1-4	TGTGCCAGCAGGGGCGGCTTCTTAGAAAAACTGTTTTTT	CASRGGFLEKLFF
TRBV10-3	NA	NA	TRBJ2-1	TGTGCCATCAACCCCTCCGCCAACTACAATGAGCAGTTCTTC	CAINPSANYNEQFF
TRBV3-1	NA	NA	TRBJ1-2	TGTGCCAGCAGCCAAGATAGCAGACCATCTAACTATGGCTACACCTTC	CASSQDSRPSNYGYTF
TRBV12-3/TRBV12-4	many	NA	TRBJ1-2	TGTGCCAGCAGTTCCGAAGACACAGGGTTGGCCTATGGCTACACCTTC	CASSSEDTGLAYGYTF
TRBV5-1	NA	NA	TRBJ1-1	TGCGCCAGCAGCTCCCAGGTAGACACTGAAGCTTTCTTT	CASSSQVDTEAFF
TRBV28	many	NA	TRBJ2-1	TGTGCCAGCAGTTTATTAGACTTCCAGAGCTCCTACAATGAGCAGTTCTTC	CASSLLDFQSSYNEQFF
TRBV6-6	NA	TRBD1	TRBJ1-1	TGTGCCAGCAGTTACAGGGGCCAGGGGGCTACCTTGACCCCTCTTGGGGCTTTCTTT	CASSYRGQGATLTPLGAFF
TRBV28	few	NA	TRBJ2-1	TGTGCCAGCAGTTTAATGTATGAGCAGTTCTTC	CASSLMYEQFF
TRBV3-1	few	NA	TRBJ2-2	TGTGCCAGCAGCCAAGACTGGGCCTACACCGGGGAGCTGTTTTTT	CASSQDWAYTGELFF
TRBV4-1	few	TRBD1	TRBJ2-2	TGCGCCAGCAGCCAATGGACAGGGGCCCCGAACACCGGGGAGCTGTTTTTT	CASSQWTGAPNTGELFF
TRBV10-2	NA	NA	TRBJ2-5	TGCGCCAGCACCCCCCGTAGGCAAGAGACCCAGTACTTC	CASTPRRQETQYF
TRBV27	NA	NA	TRBJ1-1	TGTGCCAGCAGGGTGGACAGCTTGAACACTGAAGCTTTCTTT	CASRVDSLNTEAFF
TRBV7-8	many	NA	TRBJ1-6	TGTGCCAGCTCCCCAAGGGACCATTCACCCCTCCACTTT	CASSPRDHSPLHF
TRBV27	few	NA	TRBJ1-2	TGTGCCAGCACCTCCGGCGGGCATCTTCCCGGCTACACCTTC	CASTSGGHLPGYTF
TRBV7-2	NA	TRBD1	TRBJ2-1	TGTGCCAGCAGCTTAGATCACAGGGGCCACAATGAGCAGTTCTTC	CASSLDHRGHNEQFF
TRBV7-9	few	TRBD1	TRBJ2-3	TGTGCCAGCAGCGGCGCCGGGACAGGGTCAGATACGCAGTATTTT	CASSGAGTGSDTQYF
TRBV4-1	NA	NA	TRBJ2-5	TGCGCCAGCAGCCACCCTCCCCACCTTGGCCAGGACCTCCAAGAGACCCAGTACTTC	CASSHPPHLGQDLQETQYF
TRBV19	NA	NA	TRBJ2-1	TGTGCCAGTAGTATCCAGGGTTATTCCTACAATGAGCAGTTCTTC	CASSIQGYSYNEQFF
TRBV9	NA	NA	TRBJ1-2	TGTGCCAGCAGCGTAGCGACAGGTGGCGGCTACACCTTC	CASSVATGGGYTF
TRBV29-1	NA	TRBD1	TRBJ1-2	TGCAGCGTTGAGGGGACAGGGGTTCTTTCCTATGGCTACACCTTC	CSVEGTGVLSYGYTF
TRBV7-9	few	NA	TRBJ1-5	TGTGCCAGCAGCTTTCCCCGGGGTAGCAATCAGCCCCAGCATTTT	CASSFPRGSNQPQHF
TRBV7-9	few	NA	TRBJ2-1	TGTGCCAGCAGCCAACGGGACGCTTGGGCCTACAATGAGCAGTTCTTC	CASSQRDAWAYNEQFF
TRBV12-5	NA	NA	TRBJ1-1	TGTGCTAGTGGATCACCGAGGGGCGGCACTGAAGCTTTCTTT	CASGSPRGGTEAFF
TRBV18	once	TRBD1	TRBJ2-6	TGTGCCAGCTTACCGGGACAGGAACCCTCTGGGGCCGACGTCCTGACTTTC	CASLPGQEPSGADVLTF
TRBV2	once	TRBD1	TRBJ1-2	TGTGCCAGCAGTACTCGGGACAGCTCATTGGGCGGCTACACCTTC	CASSTRDSSLGGYTF
TRBV7-6	many	TRBD1	TRBJ2-2	TGTGCCAGCAGTACAGGGGCAGGGGGCCCCACCGGGGAGCTGTTTTTT	CASSTGAGGPTGELFF
TRBV9	few	TRBD2	TRBJ2-2	TGTGCCAGCAGCGTAGCCCTTTCCGGGGCGGGGGGGCCCCCCGGGGAGCTGTTTTTT	CASSVALSGAGGPPGELFF
TRBV7-9	NA	TRBD1	TRBJ1-6	TGTGCCAGCAGCCTCGACAGGGTGGCGAGTGATAATTCACCCCTCCACTTT	CASSLDRVASDNSPLHF
TRBV28	NA	TRBD1	TRBJ1-3	TGTGCCAGCAGTTTGCCTAGAACAGGGGGCTCTGGAAACACCATATATTTT	CASSLPRTGGSGNTIYF
TRBV2	NA	NA	TRBJ1-1	TGTGCCAGCAGTGAACTTCCCAGGGCTTTCTTT	CASSELPRAFF
TRBV19	NA	TRBD2	TRBJ2-2	TGTGCCAGAGCGGGGTTCTCGAACACCGGGGAGCTGTTTTTT	CARAGFSNTGELFF
TRBV7-6	many	TRBD2	TRBJ2-7	TGTGCCAGCAGCACCGGGACTAGCGGTTCCTACGAGCAGTACTTC	CASSTGTSGSYEQYF
TRBV10-2	NA	NA	TRBJ2-5	TGCGCCAGCCTACCGCGGGGACGGGCTAGCGAGGAGACCCAGTACTTC	CASLPRGRASEETQYF
TRBV4-2	few	NA	TRBJ2-4	TGTGCCAGCAGCCAAGAGGAGGGGACCAAAAACATTCAGTACTTC	CASSQEEGTKNIQYF
TRBV20-1	NA	TRBD1	TRBJ2-7	TGCAGTGCTAGTAAGGGGGCGAGCGAGCAGTACTTC	CSASKGASEQYF